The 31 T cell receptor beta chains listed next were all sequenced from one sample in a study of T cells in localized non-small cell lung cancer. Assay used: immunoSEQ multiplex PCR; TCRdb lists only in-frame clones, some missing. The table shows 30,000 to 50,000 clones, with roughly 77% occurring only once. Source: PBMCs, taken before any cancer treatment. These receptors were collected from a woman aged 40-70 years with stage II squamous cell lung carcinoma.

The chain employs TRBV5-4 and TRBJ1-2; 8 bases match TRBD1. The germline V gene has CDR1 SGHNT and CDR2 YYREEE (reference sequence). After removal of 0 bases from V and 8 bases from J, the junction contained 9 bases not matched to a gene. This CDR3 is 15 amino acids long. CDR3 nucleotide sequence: TGTGCCAGCAGCTTGGATGGACAGGGTATGGGCGGCTACACCTTC. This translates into CASSLDGQGMGGYTF.

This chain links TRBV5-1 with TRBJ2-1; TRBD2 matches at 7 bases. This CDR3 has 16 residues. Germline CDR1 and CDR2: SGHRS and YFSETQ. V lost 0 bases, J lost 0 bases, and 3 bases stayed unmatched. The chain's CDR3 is CASSLAGEGSYNEQFF. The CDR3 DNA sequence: TGCGCCAGCAGCTTGGCCGGGGAGGGCTCCTACAATGAGCAGTTCTTC.

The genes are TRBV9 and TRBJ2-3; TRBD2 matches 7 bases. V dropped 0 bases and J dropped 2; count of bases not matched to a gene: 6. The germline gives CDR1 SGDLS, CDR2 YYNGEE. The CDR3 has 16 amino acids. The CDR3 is CASSVEGLGYTDTQYF. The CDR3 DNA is TGTGCCAGCAGCGTAGAAGGACTAGGGTACACAGATACGCAGTATTTT. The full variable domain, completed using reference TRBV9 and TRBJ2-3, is DSGVTQTPKHLITATGQRVTLRCSPRSGDLSVYWYQQSLDQGLQFLIQYYNGEERAKGNILERFSAQQFPDLHSELNLSSLELGDSALYFCASSVEGLGYTDTQYFGPGTRLTVL.

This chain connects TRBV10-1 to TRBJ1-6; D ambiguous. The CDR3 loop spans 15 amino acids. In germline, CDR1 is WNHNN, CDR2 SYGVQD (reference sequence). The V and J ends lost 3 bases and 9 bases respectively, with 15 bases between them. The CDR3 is CASSDRTFTTSPLHF. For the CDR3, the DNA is TGCGCCAGCAGTGATCGAACGTTCACAACTTCACCCCTCCACTTT.

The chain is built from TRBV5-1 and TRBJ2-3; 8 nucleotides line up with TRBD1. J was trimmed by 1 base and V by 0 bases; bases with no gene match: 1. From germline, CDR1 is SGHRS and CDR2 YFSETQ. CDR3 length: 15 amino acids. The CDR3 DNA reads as TGCGCCAGCAGCTTGGTGGGACAGGGCACAGATACGCAGTATTTT. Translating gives CASSLVGQGTDTQYF.

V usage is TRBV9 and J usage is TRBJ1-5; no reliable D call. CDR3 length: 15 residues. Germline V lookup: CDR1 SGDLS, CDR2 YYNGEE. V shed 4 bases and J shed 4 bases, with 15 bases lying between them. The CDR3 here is CASSNHLGSNQPQHF. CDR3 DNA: TGTGCCAGCAGCAATCATTTAGGGTCAAATCAGCCCCAGCATTTT. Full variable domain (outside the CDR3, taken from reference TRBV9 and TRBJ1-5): DSGVTQTPKHLITATGQRVTLRCSPRSGDLSVYWYQQSLDQGLQFLIQYYNGEERAKGNILERFSAQQFPDLHSELNLSSLELGDSALYFCASSNHLGSNQPQHFGDGTRLSIL.

The CDR3 region is CASRKTGPNTEAFF. The DNA of the CDR3 is TGCGCCAGCCGGAAGACAGGGCCGAACACTGAAGCTTTCTTT. This sequence joins TRBV5-1 and TRBJ1-1, with 7 bases identical to TRBD1. Germline V lookup: CDR1 SGHRS, CDR2 YFSETQ. CDR3 size: 14 residues. The junction had 7 bases not matched to a gene; V was cut back by 7 bases and J by 1 base.

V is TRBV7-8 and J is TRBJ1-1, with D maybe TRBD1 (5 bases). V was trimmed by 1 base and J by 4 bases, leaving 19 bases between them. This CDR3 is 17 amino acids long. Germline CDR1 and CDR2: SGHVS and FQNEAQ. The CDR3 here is CASSLVPYRGSVTEAFF. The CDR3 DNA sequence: TGTGCCAGCAGCTTAGTTCCATATAGGGGTTCCGTCACTGAAGCTTTCTTT. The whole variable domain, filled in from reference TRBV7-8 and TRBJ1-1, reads GAGVSQSPRYKVAKRGQDVALRCDPISGHVSLFWYQQALGQGPEFLTYFQNEAQLDKSGLPSDRFFAERPEGSVSTLKIQRTQQEDSAVYLCASSLVPYRGSVTEAFFGQGTRLTVV.

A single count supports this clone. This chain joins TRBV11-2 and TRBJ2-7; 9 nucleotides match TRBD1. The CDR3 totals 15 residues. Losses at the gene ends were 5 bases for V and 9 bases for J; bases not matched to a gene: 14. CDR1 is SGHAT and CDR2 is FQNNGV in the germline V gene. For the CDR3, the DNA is TGTGCCAGCAGCGCGAGGACAGGGGAATCTCTAGGGCAGTACTTC. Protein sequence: CASSARTGESLGQYF.

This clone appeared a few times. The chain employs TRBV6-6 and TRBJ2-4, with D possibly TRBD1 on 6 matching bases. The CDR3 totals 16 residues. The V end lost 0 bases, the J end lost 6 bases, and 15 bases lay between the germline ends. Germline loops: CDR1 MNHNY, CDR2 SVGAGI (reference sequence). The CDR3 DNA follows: TGTGCCAGCAGTTACTCGTCAGGGGCCGGCGGAAACATTCAGTACTTC. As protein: CASSYSSGAGGNIQYF.

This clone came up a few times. For the CDR3, the DNA is TGCGCCACCGGGCAGGGATTGAGTGGGGGCTACACCTTC. Protein sequence: CATGQGLSGGYTF. The chain carries TRBV10-2 and TRBJ1-2, with TRBD1 as a possible D gene (5 bases). The CDR3 is made up of 13 amino acids. Germline loops: CDR1 WSHSY, CDR2 SAAADI. Trimming pared 10 bases from V and 8 bases from J, leaving 20 bases between.

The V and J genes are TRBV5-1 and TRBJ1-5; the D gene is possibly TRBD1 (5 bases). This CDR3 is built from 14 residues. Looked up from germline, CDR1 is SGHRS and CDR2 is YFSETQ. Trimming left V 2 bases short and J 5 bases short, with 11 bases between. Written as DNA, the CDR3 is TGCGCCAGCAGCTTCGTGGGGGGGGATCAGCCCCAGCATTTT. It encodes CASSFVGGDQPQHF.

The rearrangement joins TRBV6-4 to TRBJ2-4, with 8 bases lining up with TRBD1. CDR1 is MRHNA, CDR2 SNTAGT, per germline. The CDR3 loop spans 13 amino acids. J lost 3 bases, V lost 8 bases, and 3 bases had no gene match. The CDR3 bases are TGTGCCAGCCCCGGGACAGGCAAAAACATTCAGTACTTC. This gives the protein CASPGTGKNIQYF.

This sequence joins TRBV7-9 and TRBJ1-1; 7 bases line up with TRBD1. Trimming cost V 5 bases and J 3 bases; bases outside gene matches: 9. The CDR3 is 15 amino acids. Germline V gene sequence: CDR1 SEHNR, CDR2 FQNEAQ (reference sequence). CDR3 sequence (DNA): TGTGCCAGCAGCCCTAGGACAGGTTCGGACACTGAAGCTTTCTTT. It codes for CASSPRTGSDTEAFF.

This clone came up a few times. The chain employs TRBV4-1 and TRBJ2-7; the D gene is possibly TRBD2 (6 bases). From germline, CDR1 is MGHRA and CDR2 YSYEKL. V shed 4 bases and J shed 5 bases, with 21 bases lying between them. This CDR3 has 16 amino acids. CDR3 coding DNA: TGCGCCAGCAGCCCTTGGACTCTTAACGGGGGTGACGAGCAGTACTTC. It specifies CASSPWTLNGGDEQYF.

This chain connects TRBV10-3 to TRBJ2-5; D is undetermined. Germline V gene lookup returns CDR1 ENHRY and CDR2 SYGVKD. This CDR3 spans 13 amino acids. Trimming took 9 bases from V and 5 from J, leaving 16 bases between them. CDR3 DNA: TGTGCCATGGCGGAACAGAACGCGGAGACCCAGTACTTC. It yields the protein CAMAEQNAETQYF.

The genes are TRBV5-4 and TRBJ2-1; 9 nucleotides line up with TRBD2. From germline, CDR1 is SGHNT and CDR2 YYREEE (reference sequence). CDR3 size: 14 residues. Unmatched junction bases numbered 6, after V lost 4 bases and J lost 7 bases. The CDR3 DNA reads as TGTGCCAGCAGCGTATTAGCGGGAGTAAATGAGCAGTTCTTC. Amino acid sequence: CASSVLAGVNEQFF.

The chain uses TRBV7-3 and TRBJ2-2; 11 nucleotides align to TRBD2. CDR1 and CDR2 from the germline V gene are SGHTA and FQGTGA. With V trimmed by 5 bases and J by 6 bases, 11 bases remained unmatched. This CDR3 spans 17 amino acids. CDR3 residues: CASSPPGIAGGAGELFF. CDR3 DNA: TGTGCCAGCAGCCCCCCTGGCATAGCGGGAGGGGCCGGGGAGCTGTTTTTT.

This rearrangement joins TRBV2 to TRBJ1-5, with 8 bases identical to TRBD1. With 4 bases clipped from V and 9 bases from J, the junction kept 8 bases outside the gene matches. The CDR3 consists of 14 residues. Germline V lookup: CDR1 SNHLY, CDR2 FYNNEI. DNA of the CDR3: TGTGCCAGCAGTGGAGACAGGGGAGGGTCGCCCCAGCATTTT. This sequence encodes CASSGDRGGSPQHF.

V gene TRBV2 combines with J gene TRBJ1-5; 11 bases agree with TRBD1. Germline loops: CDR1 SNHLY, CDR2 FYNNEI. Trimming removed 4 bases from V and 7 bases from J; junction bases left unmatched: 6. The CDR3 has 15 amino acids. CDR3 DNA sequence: TGTGCCAGCAGTGGGGACAGGGGGATTAAACAGCCCCAGCATTTT. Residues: CASSGDRGIKQPQHF.

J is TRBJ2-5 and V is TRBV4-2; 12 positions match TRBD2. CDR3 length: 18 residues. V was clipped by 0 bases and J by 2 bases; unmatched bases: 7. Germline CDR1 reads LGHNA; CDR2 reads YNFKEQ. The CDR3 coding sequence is TGTGCCAGCAGCCAAGACCCTAGCGGGGGGGCCGAGCAAGAGACCCAGTACTTC. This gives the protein CASSQDPSGGAEQETQYF.

The CDR3 DNA is TGTGCCAGCAGCTTAGCACTTAACTATGGCTACACCTTC. This encodes CASSLALNYGYTF. V usage is TRBV11-2 and J usage is TRBJ1-2, with D hard to call. CDR3 length equals 13 residues. V shed 1 base and J shed 1 base, with 4 bases lying between them. CDR1 and CDR2 (germline): SGHAT, FQNNGV.

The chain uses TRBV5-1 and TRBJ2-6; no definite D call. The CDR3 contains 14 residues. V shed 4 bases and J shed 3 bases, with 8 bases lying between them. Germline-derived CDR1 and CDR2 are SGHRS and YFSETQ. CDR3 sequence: CASSLKDGANVLTF. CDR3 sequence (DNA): TGCGCCAGCAGCCTCAAGGATGGGGCCAACGTCCTGACTTTC.

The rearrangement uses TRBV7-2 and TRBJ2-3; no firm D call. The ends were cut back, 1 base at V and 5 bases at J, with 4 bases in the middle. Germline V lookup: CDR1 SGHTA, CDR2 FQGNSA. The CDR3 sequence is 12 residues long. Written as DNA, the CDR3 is TGTGCCAGCAGCTTAGTCGAAGATACGCAGTATTTT. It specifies CASSLVEDTQYF.

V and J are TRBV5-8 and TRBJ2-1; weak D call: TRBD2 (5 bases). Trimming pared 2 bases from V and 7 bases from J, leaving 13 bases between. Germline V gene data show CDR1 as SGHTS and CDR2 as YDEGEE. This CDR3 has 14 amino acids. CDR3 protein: CASSLIYTGNEQFF. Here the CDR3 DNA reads TGTGCCAGCAGCTTAATTTACACGGGAAATGAGCAGTTCTTC.

CDR3 DNA sequence: TGCGCCAGCAGCCAAGATTTGGGAGCTGGCGGAAACACCATATATTTT. Translating gives CASSQDLGAGGNTIYF. The chain recombines TRBV4-1 with TRBJ1-3; no clear D. Trimming took off 0 bases at V and 4 bases at J, with 13 bases between the two ends. CDR3 size: 16 residues. Germline V lookup: CDR1 MGHRA, CDR2 YSYEKL.

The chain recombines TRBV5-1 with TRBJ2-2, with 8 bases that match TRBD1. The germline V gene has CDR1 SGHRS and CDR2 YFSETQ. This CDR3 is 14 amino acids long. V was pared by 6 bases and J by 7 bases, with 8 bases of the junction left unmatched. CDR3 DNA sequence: TGCGCCAGCACGGGGTCAGGGGGCAACGGGGAGCTGTTTTTT. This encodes CASTGSGGNGELFF.

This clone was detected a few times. CDR3 region: CASSLWSGNEKLFF. In DNA, the CDR3 is TGTGCCAGCAGCTTATGGTCGGGTAATGAAAAACTGTTTTTT. This sequence joins TRBV7-8 and TRBJ1-4; D is ambiguous. The CDR3 is 14 residues long. CDR1 is SGHVS, CDR2 FQNEAQ, per germline. V lost 2 bases and J lost 4, with 8 bases in between.

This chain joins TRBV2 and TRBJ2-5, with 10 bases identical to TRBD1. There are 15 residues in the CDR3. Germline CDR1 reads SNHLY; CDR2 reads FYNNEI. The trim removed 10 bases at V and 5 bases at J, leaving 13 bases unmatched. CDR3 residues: CATESGQGSGETQYF. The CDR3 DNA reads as TGTGCCACTGAGTCGGGACAGGGGAGCGGGGAGACCCAGTACTTC. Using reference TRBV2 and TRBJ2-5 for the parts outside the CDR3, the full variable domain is EPEVTQTPSHQVTQMGQEVILRCVPISNHLYFYWYRQILGQKVEFLVSFYNNEISEKSEIFDDQFSVERPDGSNFTLKIRSTKLEDSAMYFCATESGQGSGETQYFGPGTRLLVL.

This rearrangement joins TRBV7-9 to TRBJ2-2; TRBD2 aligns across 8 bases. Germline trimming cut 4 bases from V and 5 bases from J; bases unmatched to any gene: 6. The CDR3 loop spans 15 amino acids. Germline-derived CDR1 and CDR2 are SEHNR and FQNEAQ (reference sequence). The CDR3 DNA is TGTGCCAGCAGCTCAGCGGGAGAGAAAACCGGGGAGCTGTTTTTT. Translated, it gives CASSSAGEKTGELFF.

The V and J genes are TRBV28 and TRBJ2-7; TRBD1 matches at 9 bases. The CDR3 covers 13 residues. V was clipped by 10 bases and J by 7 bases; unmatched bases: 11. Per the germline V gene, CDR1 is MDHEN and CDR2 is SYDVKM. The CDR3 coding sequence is TGTGCCACGACACAGGGGGCCGCTTGGGAGCAGTACTTC. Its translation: CATTQGAAWEQYF.